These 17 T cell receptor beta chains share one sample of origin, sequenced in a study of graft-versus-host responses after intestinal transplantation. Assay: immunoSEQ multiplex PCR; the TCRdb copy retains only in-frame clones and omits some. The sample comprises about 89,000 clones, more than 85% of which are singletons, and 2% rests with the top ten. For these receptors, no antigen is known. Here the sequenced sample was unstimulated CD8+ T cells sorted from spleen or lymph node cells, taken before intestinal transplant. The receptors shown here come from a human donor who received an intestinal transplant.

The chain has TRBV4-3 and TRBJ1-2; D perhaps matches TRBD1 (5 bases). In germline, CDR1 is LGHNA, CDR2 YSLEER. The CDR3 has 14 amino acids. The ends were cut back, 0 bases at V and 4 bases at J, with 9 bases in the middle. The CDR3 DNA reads TGCGCCAGCAGCCAAGATACAGGCCCCTATGGCTACACCTTC. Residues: CASSQDTGPYGYTF.

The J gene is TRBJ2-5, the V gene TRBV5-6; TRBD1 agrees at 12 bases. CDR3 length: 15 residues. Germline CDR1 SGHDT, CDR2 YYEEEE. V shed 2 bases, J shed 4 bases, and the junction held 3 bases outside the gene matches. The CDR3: CASSFGTGGPETQYF. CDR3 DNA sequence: TGTGCCAGCAGCTTCGGGACAGGGGGCCCAGAGACCCAGTACTTC.

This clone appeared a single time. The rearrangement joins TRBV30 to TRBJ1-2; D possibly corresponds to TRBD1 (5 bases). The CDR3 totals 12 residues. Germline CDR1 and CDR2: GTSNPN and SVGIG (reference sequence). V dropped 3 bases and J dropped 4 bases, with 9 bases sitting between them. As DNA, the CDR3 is TGTGCCTGGAGGACAGCCACCTATGGCTACACCTTC. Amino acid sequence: CAWRTATYGYTF.

This CDR3 reads CASSEDGGVYNEQFF. CDR3 in DNA: TGTGCCAGCAGTGAAGATGGCGGGGTCTACAATGAGCAGTTCTTC. The rearrangement joins TRBV6-1 to TRBJ2-1; a weak D match, TRBD2 (6 bases). V was shortened by 1 base and J by 3 bases, with 10 bases between the two germline ends. This CDR3 comprises 15 residues. The germline V gene encodes CDR1 MNHNS and CDR2 SASEGT.

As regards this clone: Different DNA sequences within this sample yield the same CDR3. CDR3: CASSLEGQGGSPLHF. The CDR3 DNA is TGCGCCAGCAGCTTGGAAGGGCAGGGTGGATCACCCCTCCACTTT. The chain is built from TRBV5-1 and TRBJ1-6, with D possibly TRBD1 on 5 matching bases. The CDR3 has 15 amino acids. From germline, CDR1 is SGHRS and CDR2 YFSETQ. V was clipped by 0 bases and J by 10 bases, with 14 bases between them. Full variable domain (remainder filled in from reference TRBV5-1 and TRBJ1-6): KAGVTQTPRYLIKTRGQQVTLSCSPISGHRSVSWYQQTPGQGLQFLFEYFSETQRNKGNFPGRFSGRQFSNSRSEMNVSTLELGDSALYLCASSLEGQGGSPLHFGNGTRLTVT.

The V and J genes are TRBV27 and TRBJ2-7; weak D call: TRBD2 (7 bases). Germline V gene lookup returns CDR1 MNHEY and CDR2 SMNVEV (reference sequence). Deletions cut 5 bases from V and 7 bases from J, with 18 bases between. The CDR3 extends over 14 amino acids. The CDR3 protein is CASSPYGGQEEQYF. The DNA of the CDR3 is TGTGCCAGCAGTCCTTACGGGGGGCAAGAGGAGCAGTACTTC.

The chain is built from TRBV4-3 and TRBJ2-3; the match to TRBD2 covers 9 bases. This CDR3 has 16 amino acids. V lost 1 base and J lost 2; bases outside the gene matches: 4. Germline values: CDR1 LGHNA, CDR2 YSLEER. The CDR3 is CASSQVSGGPTDTQYF. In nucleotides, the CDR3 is TGCGCCAGCAGCCAAGTTAGCGGGGGCCCCACAGATACGCAGTATTTT.

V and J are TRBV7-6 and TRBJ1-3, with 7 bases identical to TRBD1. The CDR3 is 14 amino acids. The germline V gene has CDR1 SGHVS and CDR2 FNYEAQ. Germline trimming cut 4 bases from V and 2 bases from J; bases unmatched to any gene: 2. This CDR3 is CASSSDRAGNTIYF. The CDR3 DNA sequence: TGTGCCAGCAGCTCTGACAGGGCTGGAAACACCATATATTTT. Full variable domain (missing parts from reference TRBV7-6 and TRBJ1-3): GAGVSQSPRYKVTKRGQDVALRCDPISGHVSLYWYRQALGQGPEFLTYFNYEAQQDKSGLPNDRFSAERPEGSISTLTIQRTEQRDSAMYRCASSSDRAGNTIYFGEGSWLTVV.

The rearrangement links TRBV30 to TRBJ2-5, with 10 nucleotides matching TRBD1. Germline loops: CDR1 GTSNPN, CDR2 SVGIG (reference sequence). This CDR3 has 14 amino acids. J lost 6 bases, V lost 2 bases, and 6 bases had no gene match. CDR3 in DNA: TGTGCCTGGAGTCCGGGACAGGGGTTGCAGACCCAGTACTTC. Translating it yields CAWSPGQGLQTQYF.

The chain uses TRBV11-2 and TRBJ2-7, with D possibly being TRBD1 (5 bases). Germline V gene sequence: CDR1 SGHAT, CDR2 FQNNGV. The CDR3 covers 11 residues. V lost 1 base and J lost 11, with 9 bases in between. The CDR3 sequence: CASSLVGVEYF. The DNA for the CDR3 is TGTGCCAGCAGCTTAGTAGGGGTGGAGTACTTC.

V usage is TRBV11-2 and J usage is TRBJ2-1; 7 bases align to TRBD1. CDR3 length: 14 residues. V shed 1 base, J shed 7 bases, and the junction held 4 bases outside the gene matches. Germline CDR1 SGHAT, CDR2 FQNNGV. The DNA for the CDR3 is TGTGCCAGCAGCTTAGGAGGGGGCGGGAATGAGCAGTTCTTC. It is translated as CASSLGGGGNEQFF.

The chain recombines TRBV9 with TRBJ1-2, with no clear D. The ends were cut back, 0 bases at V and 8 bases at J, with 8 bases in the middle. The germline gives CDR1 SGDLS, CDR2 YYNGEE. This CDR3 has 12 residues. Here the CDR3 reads CASSVAGQGYTF. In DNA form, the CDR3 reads TGTGCCAGCAGCGTAGCTGGGCAGGGCTACACCTTC.

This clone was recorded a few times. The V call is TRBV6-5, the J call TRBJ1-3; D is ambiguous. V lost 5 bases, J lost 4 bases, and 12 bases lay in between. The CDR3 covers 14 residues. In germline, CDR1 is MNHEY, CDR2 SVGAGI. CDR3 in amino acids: CASSPRPRGNTIYF. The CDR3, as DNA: TGTGCCAGCAGTCCCCGTCCGAGGGGAAACACCATATATTTT.

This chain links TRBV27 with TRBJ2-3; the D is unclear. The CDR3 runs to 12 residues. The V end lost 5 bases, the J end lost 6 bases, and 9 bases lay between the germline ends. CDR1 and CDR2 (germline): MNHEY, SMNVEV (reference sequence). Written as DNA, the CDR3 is TGTGCCAGCAGTAATGTCCCGGATACGCAGTATTTT. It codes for CASSNVPDTQYF.

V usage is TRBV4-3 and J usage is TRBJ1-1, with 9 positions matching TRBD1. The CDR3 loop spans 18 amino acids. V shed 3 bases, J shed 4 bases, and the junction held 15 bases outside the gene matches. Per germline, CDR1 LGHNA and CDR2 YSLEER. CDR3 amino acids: CASSQASTDRGWGTEAFF. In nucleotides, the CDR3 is TGCGCCAGCAGCCAGGCCTCGACGGACAGGGGTTGGGGCACTGAAGCTTTCTTT.

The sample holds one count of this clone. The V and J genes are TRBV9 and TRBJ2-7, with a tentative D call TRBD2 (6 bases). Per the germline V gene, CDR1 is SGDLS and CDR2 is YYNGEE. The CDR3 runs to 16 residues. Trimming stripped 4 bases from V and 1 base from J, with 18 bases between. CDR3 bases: TGTGCCAGCAGCCCTAGGTCTGCGGGGTCATCCTACGAGCAGTACTTC. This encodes CASSPRSAGSSYEQYF.

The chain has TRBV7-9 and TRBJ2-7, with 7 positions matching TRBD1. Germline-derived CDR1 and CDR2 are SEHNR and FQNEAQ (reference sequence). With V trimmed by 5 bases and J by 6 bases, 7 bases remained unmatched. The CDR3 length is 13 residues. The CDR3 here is CASSGTERCEQYF. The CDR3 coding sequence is TGTGCCAGCAGCGGGACAGAACGATGCGAGCAGTACTTC.